The clone carrying this TCR beta chain was found many times. Its specificity is unknown. TCRdb fed the 5' RACE reads into MiXCR, producing one record per CDR3 protein. The sample has around 32,000 distinct CDR3 sequences, 7.2% seen once. These data originate in a study of CD8 T cells in ankylosing spondylitis. Study-level results: Disease-linked clones were CD8+ and relatively rare in peripheral blood. Disease-linked clones reportedly showed significant enrichment in matched ankylosing spondylitis synovial fluid. Among TCR beta sequences, a motif of under ten highly homologous variants appeared characteristic of ankylosing spondylitis blood.

The germline CDR1 and CDR2 sequences are DFQATT and SNEGSKA (reference sequence). The germline V and J ends were trimmed by 0 bases and 9 bases, with 8 bases remaining between them. This CDR3 contains 11 residues. This TCR derives from a male donor with ankylosing spondylitis or in good health (not recorded which). The sequenced material came from blood, either unsorted or a sorted T cell fraction (not recorded which). V is TRBV20-1 and J is TRBJ2-5; the D is unclear. Here the CDR3 reads CSARDSMSQYF. The CDR3 nucleotides are TGCAGTGCTAGAGATAGTATGTCCCAGTACTTC.